The 29 T cell receptor beta chains presented below share a single source sample, sequenced in a study of T cells expressing NK-cell markers. From its re-call of the 5' RACE reads, TCRdb lists each CDR3 protein once, without DNA. Its table lists hundreds of thousands of distinct CDR3 sequences. Sequencing input: blood T cells: a sorted CD56 or NKG2C T cell subset, CD4+ or CD8+ T cells, or bulk PBMC T cells (not recorded which). These receptors were taken from a man between 18 and 69 years old in good health.

The J gene is TRBJ2-5, the V gene TRBV5-6. Germline V gene lookup returns CDR1 SGHDT and CDR2 YYEEEE. This CDR3 region has 17 residues. The CDR3 loop is CASSLRARSVVQETQYF.

The chain has TRBV18 and TRBJ2-1; TCRdb gives TRBD2 as the D gene, but with no DNA this cannot be confirmed. The CDR3 extends over 15 amino acids. Germline-derived CDR1 and CDR2 are KGHSH and LQKENI. The CDR3 here is CASSITKGGHNEQFF.

V gene TRBV14 combines with J gene TRBJ2-5; TCRdb's D call of TRBD2 is untestable without DNA. The CDR3 contains 19 residues. CDR1 SGHDN and CDR2 FVKESK come from the germline V gene. The CDR3 reads CASSPNTAESGGARKTQYF.

CDR3 sequence: CASRLSEGKLFF. J is TRBJ1-4 and V is TRBV12-3 or TRBV12-4. The CDR3 covers 12 residues.

The V gene is TRBV11-1, the J gene TRBJ2-1; TCRdb indicates TRBD2, and absent DNA this call remains unverified. CDR1 SGHAT and CDR2 FQDESV come from the germline V gene (reference sequence). The CDR3 extends over 16 amino acids. The CDR3 sequence is CASSRTSGASYNEQFF.

The chain couples TRBV3-1 to TRBJ1-6; TCRdb gives TRBD1 as the D gene, but with no DNA this cannot be confirmed. The germline V gene has CDR1 LGHDT and CDR2 YNNKEL (reference sequence). This CDR3 is 16 amino acids long. The CDR3: CASSHWGQGEYSPLHF.

V and J are TRBV14 and TRBJ2-7; the D call from TCRdb, TRBD1, cannot be confirmed without DNA. The CDR3 spans 15 residues. The germline CDR1 and CDR2 sequences are SGHDN and FVKESK. CDR3 residues: CASSPFGGVSYEQYF.

The CDR3 loop reads CASSTHQNRGETQYF. The V and J genes are TRBV6-1 and TRBJ2-5; the TRBD2 assignment by TCRdb is unverifiable without DNA. The CDR3 runs 15 residues. CDR1 is MNHNS, CDR2 SASEGT, per germline.

This chain links TRBV6-5 with TRBJ1-4. The germline gives CDR1 MNHEY, CDR2 SVGAGI. The CDR3 consists of 17 residues. CDR3: CASSYSIFGVTNEKLFF.

The chain links TRBV20-1 to TRBJ1-2; TCRdb returns TRBD1, unconfirmable since there is no DNA. The CDR3 spans 15 residues. CDR1 is DFQATT, CDR2 SNEGSKA, per germline (reference sequence). This chain's CDR3 is CSAPGAVGGSYGYTF.

V is TRBV20-1 and J is TRBJ2-7; no DNA is available, so the TRBD2 call from TCRdb remains unchecked. Germline CDR1 is DFQATT and CDR2 is SNEGSKA (reference sequence). The CDR3 is 14 residues long. The CDR3 loop reads CSARGTSGQYEQYF.

The gene calls are TRBV18 and TRBJ1-2; TCRdb's assignment of TRBD1 cannot be checked, as there is no DNA. This CDR3 contains 15 residues. Per the germline V gene, CDR1 is KGHSH and CDR2 is LQKENI. The CDR3 spells CASSRPGTGNYGYTF.

This rearrangement joins TRBV7-2 to TRBJ2-5; TCRdb's D call of TRBD2 is untestable without DNA. Per the germline V gene, CDR1 is SGHTA and CDR2 is FQGNSA. The CDR3 sequence is 17 residues long. CDR3 sequence reads: CASSFGLAGGRGEGQYF.

This chain uses TRBV7-2 with TRBJ1-1. The CDR3 covers 14 residues. Germline V gene data show CDR1 as SGHTA and CDR2 as FQGNSA. CDR3 residues: CASSSKYGITEAFF. Using reference TRBV7-2 and TRBJ1-1 for the parts outside the CDR3, the full variable domain is GAGVSQSPSNKVTEKGKDVELRCDPISGHTALYWYRQSLGQGLEFLIYFQGNSAPDKSGLPSDRFSAERTGGSVSTLTIQRTQQEDSAVYLCASSSKYGITEAFFGQGTRLTVV.

CDR3 region: CASSSMATPGRYEQYF. V usage is TRBV28 and J usage is TRBJ2-7; TCRdb outputs TRBD1, but without DNA this stays unchecked. CDR1 is MDHEN, CDR2 SYDVKM, per germline. CDR3 length equals 16 residues.

The chain couples TRBV28 to TRBJ2-5. From germline, CDR1 is MDHEN and CDR2 SYDVKM. The CDR3 runs 15 residues. CDR3 in amino acids: CASLPIVGRQETQYF.

The chain links TRBV7-8 to TRBJ1-4; TCRdb's D call of TRBD1 is untestable without DNA. This CDR3 has 13 residues. The germline gives CDR1 SGHVS, CDR2 FQNEAQ. The CDR3 loop reads CASSPEMGGKLFF.

V and J are TRBV4-1 and TRBJ2-5; TCRdb names TRBD1, which stays unverified in the absence of DNA. CDR3 length: 14 amino acids. The germline CDR1 and CDR2 sequences are MGHRA and YSYEKL. The chain's CDR3 is CASSQRTLQETQYF.

The chain couples TRBV2 to TRBJ1-2. CDR3 length: 11 amino acids. Germline CDR1 is SNHLY and CDR2 is FYNNEI. CDR3: CASAVNYGYTF.

V usage is TRBV4-2 and J usage is TRBJ2-1; TCRdb calls TRBD2, which cannot be checked without DNA. The CDR3 runs 15 residues. Per germline, CDR1 LGHNA and CDR2 YNFKEQ. CDR3 in amino acids: CASSRSGASYNEQFF.

The chain combines TRBV5-1 with TRBJ2-6; TCRdb picks TRBD1, but there is no DNA to check that call. The CDR3 has 17 residues. CDR1 SGHRS and CDR2 YFSETQ come from the germline V gene. Here the CDR3 reads CASSFRDRVSGANVLTF.

The gene calls are TRBV24-1 and TRBJ1-1; TCRdb proposes TRBD1, but this gene call is untestable without DNA. Germline V gives CDR1 KGHDR, CDR2 SFDVKD. This CDR3 region has 13 residues. This CDR3 is CATRPWGGTEAFF.

This chain connects TRBV2 to TRBJ2-6. The CDR3 runs 16 residues. Germline V lookup: CDR1 SNHLY, CDR2 FYNNEI. CDR3 residues: CASSERQISGANVLTF.

This sequence joins TRBV6-2 or TRBV6-3 and TRBJ1-2; TCRdb picks TRBD1, but there is no DNA to check that call. This CDR3 region has 19 residues. CDR1 and CDR2 (germline): MNHEY, SVGEGT. The CDR3 is CASSYSRLSPQGVDYGYTF.

The rearrangement links TRBV14 to TRBJ1-6; as DNA is missing, the TRBD1 call by TCRdb cannot be tested. The CDR3 has 15 residues. Germline V gene data show CDR1 as SGHDN and CDR2 as FVKESK. The CDR3 reads CASSQPGQPNSPLHF.

The genes are TRBV28 and TRBJ2-7. The CDR3 spans 17 residues. Germline V gene sequence: CDR1 MDHEN, CDR2 SYDVKM. CDR3 residues: CASSFVSRFRGLYEQYF.

This rearrangement joins TRBV5-5 to TRBJ2-3. The CDR3 spans 16 residues. Per germline, CDR1 SGHKS and CDR2 YYEKEE (reference sequence). This chain's CDR3 is CASSTGLAANTDTQYF.

This chain uses TRBV5-1 with TRBJ2-6; the D gene TCRdb calls, TRBD1, cannot be checked with no DNA. Germline V CDR1 and CDR2: SGHRS, YFSETQ. The CDR3 length is 17 residues. The chain's CDR3 is CASRSQVTTSGANVLTF.

This rearrangement joins TRBV6-1 to TRBJ1-2; TCRdb proposes TRBD1, but this gene call is untestable without DNA. This CDR3 is 13 amino acids long. Germline assignment: CDR1 MNHNS and CDR2 SASEGT. The CDR3 is CASRVRQGDGYTF.